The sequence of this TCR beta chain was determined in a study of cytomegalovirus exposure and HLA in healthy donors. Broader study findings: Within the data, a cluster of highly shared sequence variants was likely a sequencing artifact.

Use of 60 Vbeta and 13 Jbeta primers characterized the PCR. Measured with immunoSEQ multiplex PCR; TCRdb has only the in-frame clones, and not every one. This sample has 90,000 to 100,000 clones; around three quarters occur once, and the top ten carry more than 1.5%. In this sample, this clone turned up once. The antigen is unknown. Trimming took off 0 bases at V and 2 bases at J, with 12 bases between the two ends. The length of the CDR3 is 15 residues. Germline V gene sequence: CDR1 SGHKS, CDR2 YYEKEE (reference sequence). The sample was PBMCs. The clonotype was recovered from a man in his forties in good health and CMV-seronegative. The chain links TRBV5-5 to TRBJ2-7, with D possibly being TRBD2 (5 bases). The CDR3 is CASSLAGVVAYEQYF. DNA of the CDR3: TGTGCCAGCAGCTTGGCCGGGGTGGTAGCCTACGAGCAGTACTTC.